This T cell receptor beta chain appears in the sequencing data of a study of CD8 T cells in Susac syndrome (dated by TCRdb to about 2019). As for the study more broadly: Whether CD8+ T cell activation and differentiation in Susac syndrome was antigen driven was tested using repertoire sequencing.

A distance of 6 bases separates the germline ends of V and J, which lose 3 bases and 0 bases respectively. Taken from cysteine to phenylalanine, the CDR3 has 14 residues. Of all the DNA, just the CDR3 is kept, 42 bases in frame from base 1. The germline V gene specifies SGDLS as CDR1 and YYNGEE as CDR2. As regards this clonotype: This clone's antigen is unknown. Per-nucleotide qualities are absent, and no much larger clonotype sits a single base away.

Peripheral blood CD8+ and CD4+ T cells from healthy donors, Susac syndrome patients and multiple sclerosis patients were profiled using high-throughput TCR beta sequencing. Treatment-naive patients with stable or active relapsing-remitting disease fulfilling revised McDonald criteria were used as multiple sclerosis controls. Bulk CD8+ and CD4+ T cells were purified magnetically by negative isolation, whereas CD8+ TEMRA cells were enriched by FACS. Blood was collected in EDTA tubes and processed within 24 hours, with PBMCs isolated through density gradient centrifugation. PBMCs intended for TCR sequencing were cryopreserved in liquid nitrogen and were subsequently thawed in a 37 degrees C water bath. The sorted or isolated CD4+, CD8+ and CD8+ TEMRA cells reached a purity of at least 90%. RNA was extracted with the RNeasy kit and about 0.5 to 1 ug was reverse transcribed using random hexamers. The immunoSEQ multiplex PCR assay, covering 54 Vbeta and 13 Jbeta segments, was used to amplify TCR beta CDR3 regions. Bias from PCR amplification was corrected by using a synthetic template baseline for primer optimization and for computational correction. The published analysis was carried out like this. Reads were assigned to V, D and J genes according to IMGT and analyzed in immunoSEQ Analyzer, with only productive sequences retained. Clonality was calculated as one minus the Shannon entropy normalized by log2 of the number of productive unique sequences. For each patient and control, public and private clones were evaluated within the 100 most prevalent clones. Susac-specific clones were defined as absent from healthy and MS cohorts, approximately 1,000 published viral clones and other ImmuneACCESS disease sequences. TCRdb reworked the public reads: Q25 trimming with fastp, MiXCR clone assembly, productive beta chains retained. Each entry is one CDR3 protein sequence, shown with its most common DNA and genes. These V and J calls are TCRdb output, not the study's own analysis. The sample profile shows about 210,000 distinct CDR3 sequences; just under 95% of them were found once. 0.082% of the sample is in the top ten clones.

Study-wide findings and limitations: The number of individuals in the TCR sequencing and HLA analysis was acknowledged as relatively small.

This TCR was sampled from a human donor with multiple sclerosis. The V and J segments used are TRBV9 and TRBJ2-2, with no confidently assigned D gene. Sequencing was performed on CD4+ T cells from PBMCs. This receptor carries the CDR3 CASSGRTNTGELFF. The DNA sequence reads TGTGCCAGCAGCGGCAGGACGAACACCGGGGAGCTGTTTTTT.